One sample yielded the 10 T cell receptor beta chains listed below, sequenced in a study of T cell responses to AZD1222 COVID-19 vaccine. Method: immunoSEQ multiplex PCR; TCRdb's copy keeps in-frame clones and lacks some. The sample includes 120,000 or so clones, approximately 92% of them seen just once. The material sequenced was peripheral blood, taken 28 days after the second dose of the MenACWY control vaccine. The source of these receptors is an adult who received the MenACWY meningococcal vaccine as a control.

Worth noting for this clone: In the same sample, other DNA sequences code for this CDR3. This chain connects TRBV3-1 (or the pseudogene TRBV3-2) to TRBJ1-1, with D perhaps TRBD1 (5 bases). CDR1 LGHDT and CDR2 YNNKEL come from the germline V gene (reference sequence). This CDR3 region has 13 residues. V was pared by 0 bases and J by 4 bases, with 6 bases between. The CDR3 spells CASSQDRATEAFF. CDR3 bases: TGTGCCAGCAGCCAAGACAGGGCCACTGAAGCTTTCTTT.

The V gene is TRBV6-6, the J gene TRBJ1-6; a weak D match, TRBD1 (5 bases). The CDR3 is 15 residues long. The germline V gene has CDR1 MNHNY and CDR2 SVGAGI (reference sequence). Trimming removed 5 bases from V and 10 bases from J, with 18 bases in between. The CDR3 DNA reads as TGTGCCAGCAGTAGGGGACGATCGGAAAACTCACCCCTCCACTTT. This encodes CASSRGRSENSPLHF.

The sample holds one count of this clone. This chain joins TRBV6-2 or TRBV6-3 and TRBJ2-1, with TRBD2 as a possible D gene (5 bases). V was shortened by 6 bases and J by 0 bases, with 18 bases between the two germline ends. Germline V gene data show CDR1 as MNHEY and CDR2 as SVGEGT. The CDR3 extends over 17 amino acids. The CDR3 reads CASSQAPSSLSYNEQFF. CDR3 DNA: TGTGCCAGCAGCCAGGCCCCTAGCAGCCTCTCCTACAATGAGCAGTTCTTC.

V gene TRBV7-9 combines with J gene TRBJ1-1, with 8 bases fitting TRBD1. The CDR3 is made up of 13 amino acids. Germline CDR1 and CDR2: SEHNR and FQNEAQ (reference sequence). Losses at the gene ends were 10 bases for V and 0 bases for J; bases not matched to a gene: 4. This chain's CDR3 is CATGDRMNTEAFF. The CDR3 DNA reads TGTGCCACCGGGGACAGGATGAACACTGAAGCTTTCTTT.

This chain uses TRBV7-8 with TRBJ1-5, with D tentatively TRBD1 (5 bases). The germline CDR1 and CDR2 sequences are SGHVS and FQNEAQ. CDR3 size: 15 residues. V was clipped by 5 bases and J by 2 bases, with 13 bases between them. CDR3 protein: CASSREGTGNQPQHF. CDR3 nucleotides: TGTGCCAGCAGCCGAGAAGGGACGGGCAATCAGCCCCAGCATTTT.

The chain links TRBV6-2 or TRBV6-3 to TRBJ2-1; D may match TRBD1 or TRBD2 (5 bases each). Between the trimmed V and J ends, which lost 4 bases and 2 bases, there was a span of 12 bases. Germline loops: CDR1 MNHEY, CDR2 SVGEGT. CDR3 length: 15 residues. The CDR3 protein is CASSSTRDPYNEQFF. Here the CDR3 DNA reads TGTGCCAGCAGTTCCACCAGGGACCCCTACAATGAGCAGTTCTTC.

The chain couples TRBV29-1 to TRBJ1-2, with 10 bases fitting TRBD1. The CDR3 consists of 13 residues. V trimming: 4 bases; J trimming: 7 bases; junction bases outside the gene matches: 6. The germline CDR1 and CDR2 sequences are SQVTM and ANQGSEA. The CDR3 DNA sequence: TGCAGCGTTGTTCCGGGACAGGGGCTTGGCTACACCTTC. The encoded protein is CSVVPGQGLGYTF.

The chain couples TRBV15 to TRBJ2-7; 8 bases are a match to TRBD2. The V segment lost 1 base and the J segment 4 bases; nucleotides outside the gene matches: 6. Germline CDR1 LNHNV, CDR2 YYDKDF (reference sequence). The CDR3 loop spans 15 amino acids. DNA for the CDR3: TGTGCCACCAGCAGAGGCGGGGGGACCTTTTACGAGCAGTACGTC. Translation gives CATSRGGGTFYEQYV.

The J gene is TRBJ2-7, the V gene TRBV2, with TRBD1 identical over 10 bases. CDR1 and CDR2 (germline): SNHLY, FYNNEI. The CDR3 extends over 14 amino acids. Germline trimming cut 7 bases from V and 2 bases from J; bases unmatched to any gene: 5. CDR3 in amino acids: CASMPGTGAYEQYF. CDR3 nucleotides: TGTGCCAGCATGCCCGGGACAGGGGCCTACGAGCAGTACTTC.

V gene TRBV5-5 combines with J gene TRBJ2-7, with 11 bases aligning to TRBD2. The CDR3 has 15 amino acids. Unmatched junction bases numbered 3, after V lost 1 base and J lost 3 bases. Germline assignment: CDR1 SGHKS and CDR2 YYEKEE (reference sequence). The CDR3 DNA is TGTGCCAGCAGCTTGCTAGCGGGAGGCCGCTACGAGCAGTACTTC. Translation gives CASSLLAGGRYEQYF. The full variable domain, its missing parts supplied by reference TRBV5-5 and TRBJ2-7, is DAGVTQSPTHLIKTRGQQVTLRCSPISGHKSVSWYQQVLGQGPQFIFQYYEKEERGRGNFPDRFSARQFPNYSSELNVNALLLGDSALYLCASSLLAGGRYEQYFGPGTRLTVT.